These T cell receptor beta chains were read from a single sample in a study of cytomegalovirus exposure and HLA in healthy donors. Sequenced by immunoSEQ multiplex PCR; TCRdb stores in-frame clones only, minus some. The sample contains some 160,000 clones, around 81% of which appear only once. The specimen sequenced was PBMCs. The receptor set was obtained from a man aged 40-49 years in good health and CMV-seronegative. CDR3s include the opening cysteine and the closing phenylalanine or tryptophan. D genes are given only for firm matches. Part of the rows lack a size; the others show once, few, many or a class for expanded clones.

TRBJ1-1 TRBV7-3 - - TGTGCCAGCAGCTCCCACAGGGACAAGAACACTGAAGCTTTCTTT CASSSHRDKNTEAFF
TRBJ1-1 TRBV7-6 - TRBD1 TGTGCCAGCAGCTCCCCTAAGACAGGGGAGAACACTGAAGCTTTCTTT CASSSPKTGENTEAFF
TRBJ1-2 TRBV4-1 - TRBD1 TGCGCCAGCAGCTATCGGGACAGCTATGGCTACACCTTC CASSYRDSYGYTF
TRBJ1-2 TRBV30 few - TGTGCCTTGGCGAGGCCTTATGGCTACACCTTC CALARPYGYTF
TRBJ1-2 TRBV21-1 - - TGTGCCAGCAGCAGAGGGGACTCCGGGGAAGGCTACACCTTC CASSRGDSGEGYTF
TRBJ1-1 TRBV29-1 - - TGCAGCGTCCAGGGCGGGAGGACTGAAGCTTTCTTT CSVQGGRTEAFF
TRBJ1-3 TRBV5-1 - - TGCGCCAGCAGCTTGGGCGGTAAATCGAGCTACACCATATATTTT CASSLGGKSSYTIYF
TRBJ2-7 TRBV7-7 - - TGTGCCAGCAGCTTATCCCCGGGGGTAGGTTGGGAGCAGTACTTC CASSLSPGVGWEQYF
TRBJ1-5 TRBV7-2 - - TGTGCCAGCAGCGCATCGGGGGGACCTGGCCAGCCCCAGCATTTT CASSASGGPGQPQHF
TRBJ1-1 TRBV5-1 - - TGCGCCAGCAGCCCCGCTTACGGCGGGGGGAACACTGAAGCTTTCTTT CASSPAYGGGNTEAFF
TRBJ2-3 TRBV5-6 - TRBD2 TGTGCCAGCAGCCTTGATATTGGCGGGGGGGCTATTCGAACAGATACGCAGTATTTT CASSLDIGGGAIRTDTQYF
TRBJ2-3 TRBV5-4 - TRBD2 TGTGCCAGCAGCTTGGGGAGCGGGAGTACAGATACGCAGTATTTT CASSLGSGSTDTQYF
TRBJ1-5 TRBV2 - - TGTGCCAGCAGTGAAGACGGGTATGGAAATCAGCCCCAGCATTTT CASSEDGYGNQPQHF
TRBJ2-1 TRBV15 - TRBD2 TGTGCCACCAGCAGAGTAGCGGGAGCATCCTACAATGAGCAGTTCTTC CATSRVAGASYNEQFF
TRBJ1-2 TRBV5-1 - TRBD1 TGCGCCAGCAGCCCGCGGACAGGGGGCGGAAGCTATGGCTACACCTTC CASSPRTGGGSYGYTF
TRBJ2-7 TRBV7-2 - - TGTGCCAGCAGCTATTACCTATCGATCGAGCAGTACTTC CASSYYLSIEQYF
TRBJ1-2 TRBV5-1 - - TGCGCCAGCAGCTTGAATCCCGTTGGGCAGGGTTTTGGCGGCTACACCTTC CASSLNPVGQGFGGYTF
TRBJ2-2 TRBV15 once - TGTGTCACCAGCGAGGCTAGTTGGAACACCGGGGAGCTGTTTTTT CVTSEASWNTGELFF
TRBJ2-7 TRBV7-2 - - TGTGCCAGCAGCCAAGTCCGACTTTTCGTTTTCCACGAGCAGTACTTC CASSQVRLFVFHEQYF
TRBJ2-5 TRBV2 - TRBD1 TGTGCCAGCAGGGACAGGGGTGGTCAAGAGACCCAGTACTTC CASRDRGGQETQYF
TRBJ2-5 TRBV4-3 - TRBD2 TGCGCCAGCAGCCAAGAGGCGCGGGGGGCAGAGACCCAGTACTTC CASSQEARGAETQYF
TRBJ1-2 TRBV27 - TRBD1 TGTGCCAGCAGTAGAGGGACAGGGGGCAGAGGCTACACCTTC CASSRGTGGRGYTF
TRBJ2-2 TRBV30 - TRBD2 TGTGCCTGGAGCGGGCGACTAGCGGGAGGGCCGGGAACCGGGGAGCTGTTTTTT CAWSGRLAGGPGTGELFF
TRBJ2-5 TRBV6-5 few TRBD1 TGTGCCAGCAGTTCGACAGGGTATCTAAAAGAGACCCAGTACTTC CASSSTGYLKETQYF
TRBJ1-5 TRBV19 - - TGTGCCAGTAGTATTTGGGCAGGTCAAGGGGGCAATCAGCCCCAGCATTTT CASSIWAGQGGNQPQHF
TRBJ2-1 TRBV20-1 - - TGCAGTGGAAGGGGTCCAAGTGAGCAGTTCTTC CSGRGPSEQFF
TRBJ2-1 TRBV7-9 - TRBD2 TGTGCCAGCAGCCCCGGGACTAGCGGTTACAATGAGCAGTTCTTC CASSPGTSGYNEQFF
TRBJ1-5 TRBV5-1 - TRBD1 TGCGCCAGCCCTCGCCGGGACAGAGCGTCCCAGCATTTT CASPRRDRASQHF
TRBJ2-2 TRBV9 - - TGTGCCAGCAGCGCCATAGGGGGTGGGGAGCTGTTTTTT CASSAIGGGELFF
TRBJ2-7 TRBV5-5 - - TGTGCCAGCAGCCTTACCTACGAGCAGTACTTC CASSLTYEQYF
TRBJ2-1 TRBV6-6 - TRBD2 TGTGCCAGCACTCGCGCGGGGGGGCCATGGGAGCAGTTCTTC CASTRAGGPWEQFF
TRBJ2-7 TRBV5-1 once TRBD2 TGCGCCAGCAGCAGACGGACTAGCGGGATCGGCGCCGGCGAGCAGTACTTC CASSRRTSGIGAGEQYF
TRBJ2-5 TRBV12-5 - TRBD2 TGTGCTAGTGGCCGACTAGCGGGGTACGAGACCCAGTACTTC CASGRLAGYETQYF
TRBJ2-7 TRBV13 - TRBD2 TGTGCCAGCAGCTTAAGGGCTAGCGGGGGGAAGTTCAACGAGCAGTACTTC CASSLRASGGKFNEQYF
TRBJ1-5 TRBV2 - TRBD1 TGTGCCAGCACAGAGAACAGGGGAGGCAATCAGCCCCAGCATTTT CASTENRGGNQPQHF
TRBJ2-7 TRBV5-4 - TRBD2 TGTGCCAGCAGCCCTGGGACTAGCGGGGGAGTATTCTACGAGCAGTACTTC CASSPGTSGGVFYEQYF
TRBJ2-7 TRBV19 - TRBD2 TGTGCCAGCCTGGGGACTACTCCCTACGAGCAGTACTTC CASLGTTPYEQYF